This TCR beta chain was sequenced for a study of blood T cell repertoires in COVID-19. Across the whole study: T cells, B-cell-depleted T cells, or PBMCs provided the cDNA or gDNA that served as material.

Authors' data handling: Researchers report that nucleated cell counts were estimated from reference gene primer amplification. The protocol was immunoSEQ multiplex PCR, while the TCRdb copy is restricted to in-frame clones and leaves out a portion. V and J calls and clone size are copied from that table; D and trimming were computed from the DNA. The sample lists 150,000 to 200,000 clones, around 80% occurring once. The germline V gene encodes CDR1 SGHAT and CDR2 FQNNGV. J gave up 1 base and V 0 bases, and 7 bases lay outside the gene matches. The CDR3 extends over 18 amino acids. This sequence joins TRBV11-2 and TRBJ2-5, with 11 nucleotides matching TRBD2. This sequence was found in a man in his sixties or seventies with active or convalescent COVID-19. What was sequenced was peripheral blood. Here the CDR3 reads CASSLDSGLAESQETQYF. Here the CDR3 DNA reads TGTGCCAGCAGCTTAGACTCGGGACTAGCGGAGTCCCAAGAGACCCAGTACTTC.